The 4 T cell receptor beta chains below come from one sample, sequenced in a study of blood T cell repertoires in COVID-19. Generated by immunoSEQ multiplex PCR, the TCRdb table keeps only in-frame clones and is missing some. The table lists more than 95,000 clones, about 91% of them singletons. Material: peripheral blood. These receptors came from a human donor in a cohort sampled during active COVID-19.

V usage is TRBV18 and J usage is TRBJ2-7, with 9 bases lining up with TRBD2. From germline, CDR1 is KGHSH and CDR2 LQKENI. The CDR3 contains 15 residues. Unmatched junction bases numbered 5, after V lost 2 bases and J lost 3 bases. DNA of the CDR3: TGTGCCAGCTCACCATCCGGACTAGCGAACTACGAGCAGTACTTC. This codes for CASSPSGLANYEQYF.

A few counts support this clone. This chain joins TRBV7-8 and TRBJ1-3; 8 bases are shared with TRBD1. V shed 8 bases and J 8 bases; nucleotides not matched to a gene: 11. CDR3 length: 14 amino acids. Germline V gene data show CDR1 as SGHVS and CDR2 as FQNEAQ. CDR3 amino acids: CASRWAQGADTIYF. CDR3 DNA sequence: TGTGCCAGCCGCTGGGCTCAGGGGGCGGACACCATATATTTT.

The chain employs TRBV4-1 and TRBJ2-2; D ambiguous. The V end lost 1 base, the J end lost 7 bases, and 7 bases lay between the germline ends. Germline V gene sequence: CDR1 MGHRA, CDR2 YSYEKL. The CDR3 sequence is 13 residues long. CDR3 sequence (DNA): TGCGCCAGCAGCCAAGGCGGAGTCGGGGAGCTGTTTTTT. This sequence encodes CASSQGGVGELFF.

The J gene is TRBJ1-5, the V gene TRBV28, with a possible D match to TRBD1 (6 bases). V was shortened by 3 bases and J by 7 bases, with 13 bases between the two germline ends. Germline V lookup: CDR1 MDHEN, CDR2 SYDVKM. This CDR3 spans 14 amino acids. CDR3 sequence (DNA): TGTGCCAGCAGTTTCGTCAGGGGCCGCCAGCCCCAGCATTTT. It yields the protein CASSFVRGRQPQHF.